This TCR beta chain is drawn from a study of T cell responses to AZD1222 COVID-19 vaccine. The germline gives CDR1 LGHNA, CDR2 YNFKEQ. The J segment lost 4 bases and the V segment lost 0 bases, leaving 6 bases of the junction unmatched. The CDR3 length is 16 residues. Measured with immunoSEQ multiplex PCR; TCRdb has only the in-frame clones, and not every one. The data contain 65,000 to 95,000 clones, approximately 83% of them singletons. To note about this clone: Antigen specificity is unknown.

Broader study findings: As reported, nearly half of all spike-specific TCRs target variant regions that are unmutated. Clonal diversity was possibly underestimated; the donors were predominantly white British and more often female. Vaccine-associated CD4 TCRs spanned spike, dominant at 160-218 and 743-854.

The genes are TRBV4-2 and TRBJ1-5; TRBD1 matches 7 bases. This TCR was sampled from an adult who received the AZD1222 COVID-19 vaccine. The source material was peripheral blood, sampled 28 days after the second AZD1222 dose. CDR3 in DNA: TGTGCCAGCAGCCAAGATCAGGGGACAGTTAATCAGCCCCAGCATTTT. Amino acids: CASSQDQGTVNQPQHF.